This record covers a single T cell receptor (beta chain). Its specificity is unknown. Trimming cost V 5 bases and J 6 bases; bases outside gene matches: 10. The CDR3 spans 14 residues. Germline CDR1 is MNHNY and CDR2 is SVGAGI (reference sequence). Investigators divided CD4+ cells into CD45RA+ naive and CD45RA-negative memory subsets. The data were obtained in a study of shared clonotypes between healthy human individuals. Study background: The donor pool was made up of a couple of women and three men aged 18 to 49. Three plates were used per donor for CD4 naive, three for CD4 memory, two for CD8 naive and one for CD8 memory.

Notes on the study in general: The low donor count limited represented genetic and exposure-history diversity.

TCRdb's copy holds only in-frame clones and misses some; the assay was immunoSEQ multiplex PCR. Here the sample spans about 2.4 million clones, about 92% being singletons. The rearrangement joins TRBV6-6 to TRBJ2-7; 7 bases are shared with TRBD2. The sequence derives from a man aged 18 to 35 in good health. The sequenced material came from naive CD4+ T cells sorted from blood. Subset noted: CD45RA+ positively selected. CDR3 sequence reads: CASSRGGIYVEQYF. The CDR3 coding sequence is TGTGCCAGCAGTCGCGGGGGTATATACGTCGAGCAGTACTTC.